This entry lists 3 T cell receptor beta chains sequenced from one sample in a study of OX40 agonist ivuxolimab in advanced cancers. Libraries were prepared by immunoSEQ multiplex PCR; TCRdb keeps only in-frame clonotypes and omits some of them. The data hold tens of thousands of clones, with around 92% observed a single time. The input for sequencing was CD4+ or CD8+ T cells sorted from blood, taken in a trial of the OX40 agonist ivuxolimab. The receptor set was obtained from an adult with an advanced solid tumor such as melanoma, head and neck, liver or kidney cancer.

The chain couples TRBV9 to TRBJ2-1; possibly TRBD2 for D (5 bases). Germline loops: CDR1 SGDLS, CDR2 YYNGEE. The CDR3 is made up of 12 amino acids. With 0 bases removed from V and 13 bases from J, the gap between germline ends came to 11 bases. The CDR3 sequence: CASSVVNGIQFF. CDR3 DNA sequence: TGTGCCAGCAGCGTAGTAAACGGGATTCAGTTCTTC.

The J gene is TRBJ2-3, the V gene TRBV11-2; D not certain. Germline V gene sequence: CDR1 SGHAT, CDR2 FQNNGV. The CDR3 has 12 amino acids. Trimming removed 2 bases at V and 9 bases at J, with 9 bases between. As DNA, the CDR3 is TGTGCCAGCAGCTTAAATAGGGCGACGCAGTATTTT. This gives the protein CASSLNRATQYF.

The chain recombines TRBV5-1 with TRBJ2-3; 10 nucleotides agree with TRBD2. Trimming at V came to 3 bases and at J to 14 bases, leaving 18 bases not matched to a gene. Germline V gene data show CDR1 as SGHRS and CDR2 as YFSETQ. The CDR3 loop spans 16 amino acids. The CDR3 loop reads CASSSTSGTSVTPRYF. In DNA form, the CDR3 reads TGCGCCAGCAGCTCGACTTCGGGGACTAGCGTCACTCCCCGGTATTTT.